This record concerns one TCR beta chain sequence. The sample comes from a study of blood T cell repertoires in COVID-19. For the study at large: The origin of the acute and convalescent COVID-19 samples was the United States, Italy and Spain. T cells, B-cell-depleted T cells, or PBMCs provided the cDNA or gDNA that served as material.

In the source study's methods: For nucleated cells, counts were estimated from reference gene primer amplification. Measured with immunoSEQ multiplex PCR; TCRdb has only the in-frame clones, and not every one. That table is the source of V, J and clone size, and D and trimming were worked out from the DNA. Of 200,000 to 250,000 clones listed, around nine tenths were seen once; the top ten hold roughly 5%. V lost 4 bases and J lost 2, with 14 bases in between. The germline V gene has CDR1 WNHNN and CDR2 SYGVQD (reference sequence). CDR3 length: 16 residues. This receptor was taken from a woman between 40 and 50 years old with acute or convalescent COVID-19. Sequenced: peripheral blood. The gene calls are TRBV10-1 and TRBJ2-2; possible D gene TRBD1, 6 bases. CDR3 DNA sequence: TGCGCCAGCAGTGCAGGGGTGTATCTCAACACCGGGGAGCTGTTTTTT. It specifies CASSAGVYLNTGELFF.